A selection of T cell receptor beta chains follows, all from one sample in a study of OX40 agonist ivuxolimab in advanced cancers. Clones were read by immunoSEQ multiplex PCR, and TCRdb kept only the in-frame ones, dropping some. The sample shows fewer than 80,000 clones, roughly 88% of them seen only once. The sample here was CD4+ or CD8+ T cells sorted from blood, taken in a trial of the OX40 agonist ivuxolimab. These receptors came from an adult with an advanced solid tumor such as melanoma, head and neck, liver or kidney cancer. Both conserved end residues are part of each CDR3. The D gene is left open where the match is weak. Clone size, where shown, is once, few, many, or a class for clones that have expanded.

TRBV27	TRBJ1-1	.	few	TGTGCCAGCAGTTTATTCTGGGCGAACACTGAAGCTTTCTTT	CASSLFWANTEAFF
TRBV11-2	TRBJ1-1	.	few	TGTGCCAGCAGCTTATGGGGGAACACTGAAGCTTTCTTT	CASSLWGNTEAFF
TRBV5-1	TRBJ2-2	.	.	TGCGCCAGCAGCTTTATGGGGGAGAACACCGGGGAGCTGTTTTTT	CASSFMGENTGELFF
TRBV4-1	TRBJ2-7	.	.	TGCGCCAGCAGCCAAGGTATGGGGCAAGTTCGGTACGAGCAGTACTTC	CASSQGMGQVRYEQYF
TRBV5-1	TRBJ2-5	TRBD2	.	TGCGCCAGCAGTCTAGCGGGGGGCCCGGGTGAGACCCAGTACTTC	CASSLAGGPGETQYF
TRBV18	TRBJ2-5	TRBD1	.	TGTGCCAGCTCACTCTTTACCGGACAGGGCGGGGAGACCCAGTACTTC	CASSLFTGQGGETQYF
TRBV10-3	TRBJ2-3	.	once	TGTGCCATCAGTGAGAGCGTTAGCACAGATACGCAGTATTTT	CAISESVSTDTQYF
TRBV20-1	TRBJ2-1	TRBD2	once	TGCAGTGCCGGGGGGGATGAGCAGTTCTTC	CSAGGDEQFF
TRBV5-1	TRBJ2-5	.	.	TGCGCCAGCAGCCTCTTACCGCAGGGTTCTGGAGAGACCCAGTACTTC	CASSLLPQGSGETQYF
TRBV6-6	TRBJ1-5	.	.	TGTGCCAGCAGTGACTTAGGAAACGGCAATCAGCCCCAGCATTTT	CASSDLGNGNQPQHF
TRBV6-1	TRBJ2-1	.	.	TGTGCCAGCAGGGGACTCGGCGGTGAGCAGTTCTTC	CASRGLGGEQFF
TRBV7-2	TRBJ2-3	TRBD2	.	TGTGCCAGCAGCTTAACGGCGGGGGGTGGTTATCCTACGCAGTATTTT	CASSLTAGGGYPTQYF
TRBV10-3	TRBJ1-5	.	.	TGTGCCATCAGTCCGGGTCACCCCATGGAGCCCCAGCATTTT	CAISPGHPMEPQHF
TRBV18	TRBJ1-1	.	.	TGTGCCAGCTCACCAATCCAGGAGAACACTGAAGCTTTCTTT	CASSPIQENTEAFF
TRBV7-9	TRBJ1-1	.	.	TGTGCCAGCAGCTTAGAGACACTGAACACTGAAGCTTTCTTT	CASSLETLNTEAFF
TRBV19	TRBJ1-2	.	.	TGTGCCAGTAGTATAAGTGGCGGCTACACCTTC	CASSISGGYTF
TRBV7-9	TRBJ2-5	.	once	TGTGCCAGCAGCTACTGGGGAGAGACCCAGTACTTC	CASSYWGETQYF
TRBV10-3	TRBJ1-6	.	.	TGTGCCATCAGTGGCGCAGATTCACCCCTCCACTTT	CAISGADSPLHF
TRBV2	TRBJ1-1	.	.	TGTGCCAGCAGTTCCTCGAGGGACACTGAAGCTTTCTTT	CASSSSRDTEAFF
TRBV11-2	TRBJ2-3	.	.	TGTGCCAGCAGCTTACCTCCTAACACAGATACGCAGTATTTT	CASSLPPNTDTQYF
TRBV2	TRBJ2-1	TRBD1	.	TGTGCCAGCAGGGAGGACAGGGGGGACAATGAGCAGTTCTTC	CASREDRGDNEQFF
TRBV2	TRBJ1-6	.	.	TGTGCCAGCAGTGAACAGGGGCCCAATTCACCCCTCCACTTT	CASSEQGPNSPLHF
TRBV7-2	TRBJ2-3	.	once	TGTGCCAGCAGCCCCGGGGTAGTAGCGCAGTATTTT	CASSPGVVAQYF
TRBV6-6	TRBJ1-2	.	.	TGTGCCAGCAGTCCCATTCTAGCTAACTATGGCTACACCTTC	CASSPILANYGYTF